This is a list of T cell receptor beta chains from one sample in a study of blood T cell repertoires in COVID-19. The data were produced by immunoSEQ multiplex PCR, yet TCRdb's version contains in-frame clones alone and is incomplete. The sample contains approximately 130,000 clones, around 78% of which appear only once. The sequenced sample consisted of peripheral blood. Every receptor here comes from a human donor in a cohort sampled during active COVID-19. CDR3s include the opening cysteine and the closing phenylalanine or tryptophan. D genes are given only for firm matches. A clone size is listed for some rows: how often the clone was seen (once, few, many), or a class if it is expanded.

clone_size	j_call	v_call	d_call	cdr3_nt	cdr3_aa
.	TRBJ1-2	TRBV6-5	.	TGTGCCAGCAGTCTAAACTGGGTGGAGGGCTATGGCTACACCTTC	CASSLNWVEGYGYTF
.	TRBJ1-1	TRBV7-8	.	TGTGCCAGCAGACCACCGGGACACCTCGAGGCTTTCTTT	CASRPPGHLEAFF
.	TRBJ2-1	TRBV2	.	TGTGCCAGCAGTGAAGTGGCTAGACTGTTCTTC	CASSEVARLFF
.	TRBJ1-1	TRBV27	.	TGTGCCAGCAGTCCCACAGGGTCAGGGAACACTGAAGCTTTCTTT	CASSPTGSGNTEAFF
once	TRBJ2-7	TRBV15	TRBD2	TGTGCCACCGAAATCAGCGGGGGGGCCTCCGAGCAGTACTTC	CATEISGGASEQYF
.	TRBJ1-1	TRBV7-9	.	TGTGCCAGCAGCTTAGCGGGGGACTCTGAAGCTTTCTTT	CASSLAGDSEAFF
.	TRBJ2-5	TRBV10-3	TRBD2	TGTGCCATCAGAGATCCGGGGACTAGCGCGGGAGAGACCCAGTACTTC	CAIRDPGTSAGETQYF
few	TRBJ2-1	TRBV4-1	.	TGCGCCAGCAGCCAGAGCAATGAGCAGTTCTTC	CASSQSNEQFF
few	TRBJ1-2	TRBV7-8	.	TGTGCCAGCAGCTACCTGGGGGGGGCCGATGGCTACACCTTC	CASSYLGGADGYTF
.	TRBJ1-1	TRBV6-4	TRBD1	TGTGCCAGCAGCCCGGACAGGGCTAACACTGAAGCTTTCTTT	CASSPDRANTEAFF
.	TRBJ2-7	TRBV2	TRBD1	TGTGCCAGCAGGGACTGGACAGGGGGTGGCTACGAGCAGTACTTC	CASRDWTGGGYEQYF
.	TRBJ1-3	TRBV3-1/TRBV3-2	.	TGTGCCAGCAGCCAGCAGGGAGGTGGAAACACCATATATTTT	CASSQQGGGNTIYF
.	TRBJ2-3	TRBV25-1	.	TGTGCCAGCAGTGAGGAACAGACTAGGGATACGCAGTATTTT	CASSEEQTRDTQYF
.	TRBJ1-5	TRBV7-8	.	TGTGCCAGCAGCTTAATGGACTTTCCTAATCAGCCCCAGCATTTT	CASSLMDFPNQPQHF
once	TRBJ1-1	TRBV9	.	TGTGCCAGCAGCTCAGACGGCGGAGTGGAGACTGAAGCTTTCTTT	CASSSDGGVETEAFF
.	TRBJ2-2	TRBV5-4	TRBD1	TGTGCCAGCAGCCTACCTGGGACAGACACCGGGGAGCTGTTTTTT	CASSLPGTDTGELFF
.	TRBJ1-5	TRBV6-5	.	TGTGCCAGCAGGGCCTTCGGGGATAGCAATCAGCCCCAGCATTTT	CASRAFGDSNQPQHF
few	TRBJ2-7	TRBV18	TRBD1	TGTGCCAGCTCACCGAGGACAGGGTATGAGCAGTACTTC	CASSPRTGYEQYF
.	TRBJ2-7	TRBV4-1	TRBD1	TGCGCCAGCAGCCAAGATCGACAGGGGTCCTCCTACGAGCAGTACTTC	CASSQDRQGSSYEQYF
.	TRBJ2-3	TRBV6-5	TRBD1	TGTGCCAGCAGTTCCTCAGGGGGCGCAACAGATACGCAGTATTTT	CASSSSGGATDTQYF
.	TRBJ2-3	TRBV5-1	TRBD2	TGCGCCAGCAGCTTCACTAGCGGGAGTCTCACAGATACGCAGTATTTT	CASSFTSGSLTDTQYF
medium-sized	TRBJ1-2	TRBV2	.	TGTGCCAGCAGACAGGTTTTGGATGGCTACACCTTC	CASRQVLDGYTF
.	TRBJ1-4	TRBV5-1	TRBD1	TGCGCCAGCAGCCCAGGGACAGGGGTCGAAAAACTGTTTTTT	CASSPGTGVEKLFF
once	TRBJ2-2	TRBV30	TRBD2	TGTGCCTGGAACGGCGGGGGGGAAATCGGGGAGCTGTTTTTT	CAWNGGGEIGELFF
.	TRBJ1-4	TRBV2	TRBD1	TGTGCCAGCAGTCCTCGGACAGGCCCGAATGAAAAACTGTTTTTT	CASSPRTGPNEKLFF
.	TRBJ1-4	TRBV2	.	TGTGCCAGTAGGACAAGATCGCTGGCGGGGGAAAAACTGTTTTTT	CASRTRSLAGEKLFF
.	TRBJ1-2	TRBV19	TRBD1	TGTGCCAGTAGTATCGGACAGGTGAACTATGGCTACACCTTC	CASSIGQVNYGYTF
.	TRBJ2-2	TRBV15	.	TGTGCCACCAGTCAGGGGTTGGGCGGGGAGCTGTTTTTT	CATSQGLGGELFF
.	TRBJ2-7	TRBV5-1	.	TGCGCCAGCAGCTTGGCGGGATCGGGGGTCTACGAGCAGTACTTC	CASSLAGSGVYEQYF
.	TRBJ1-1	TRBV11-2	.	TGTGCCACGAGGCCGGGGGGGAACACTGAAGCTTTCTTT	CATRPGGNTEAFF
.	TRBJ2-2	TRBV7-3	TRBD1	TGTGCCAGCAGCGCGGGACAGGGGATCGGGGAGCTGTTTTTT	CASSAGQGIGELFF
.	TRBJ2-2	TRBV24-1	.	TGTGCCACCAGTAATTGGAAAGGGGAGAACACCGGGGAGCTGTTTTTT	CATSNWKGENTGELFF
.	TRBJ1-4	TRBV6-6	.	TGTGCCAGCAGTTACTCGATAGCAACTAATGAAAAACTGTTTTTT	CASSYSIATNEKLFF
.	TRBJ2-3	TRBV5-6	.	TGTGCCAGCAGCTTGGCAGGGACAGATACGCAGTATTTT	CASSLAGTDTQYF
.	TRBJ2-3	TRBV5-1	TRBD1	TGCGCCAGCAGCCTTACAGGGGGGCGCACAGATACGCAGTATTTT	CASSLTGGRTDTQYF
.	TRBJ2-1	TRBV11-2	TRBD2	TGTGCCAGCAGCATCGGACTAGCGGGGAATGAGCAGTTCTTC	CASSIGLAGNEQFF
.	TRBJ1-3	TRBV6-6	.	TGTGCCAGCAGTCCCTTGAGGGGGAGCTCTGGAAACACCATATATTTT	CASSPLRGSSGNTIYF
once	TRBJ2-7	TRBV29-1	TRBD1	TGCAGCGTTGAATCCGACAGGGAAAACGACGAGCAGTACTTC	CSVESDRENDEQYF
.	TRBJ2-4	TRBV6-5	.	TGTGCCAGCAGTTGGACACCCCGAGCCAAAAACATTCAGTACTTC	CASSWTPRAKNIQYF
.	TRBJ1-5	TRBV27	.	TGTGCCAGCAGTTTATCCTCCCAGGATCAGCCCCAGCATTTT	CASSLSSQDQPQHF
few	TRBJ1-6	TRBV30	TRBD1	TGTGCCTGGAGCGGGCAGGGGGGCAATTCACCCCTCCACTTT	CAWSGQGGNSPLHF
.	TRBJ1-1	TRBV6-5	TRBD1	TGTGCCAGCACTTTAGACAGGGTAGCAACTGAAGCTTTCTTT	CASTLDRVATEAFF